Here is one TCR beta chain with its context. The V and J ends lost 4 bases and 5 bases respectively, with 11 bases between them. The CDR3 sequence is 12 residues long. CDR1 and CDR2 (germline): SQVTM, ANQGSEA. It was during active infection that Seattle patients were enrolled and then longitudinally followed. This entry is derived from a study of blood T cell repertoires in COVID-19. Per the authors' pipeline: Reference gene primers were amplified, and this amplification served to estimate nucleated cell counts. The table came from immunoSEQ multiplex PCR; TCRdb's copy has only in-frame clones and leaves some out. Clonal size and the V and J genes are those of that table, whereas D and trimming came from the DNA. The table shows roughly 120,000 clones, with about 74% occurring only once.

J is TRBJ1-1 and V is TRBV29-1, with a tentative D call TRBD1 (6 bases). The receptor comes from a man of 80 years or more with COVID-19, enrolled during active disease. Sequencing was performed on peripheral blood. In nucleotides, the CDR3 is TGCAGCGTTGTTACAGGGAGTACTGAAGCTTTCTTT. This codes for CSVVTGSTEAFF.